This TCR beta chain was captured in a study of graft-versus-host responses after intestinal transplantation. Study at large: Isolated intestinal, liver-intestinal, or multivisceral transplants had been given to the recipients. Regarding the study as a whole: Within the allografts of patients who had graft-donor T cell macrochimerism, graft-versus-host to host-versus-graft clonal ratios were high.

The assay was immunoSEQ multiplex PCR, and TCRdb's table has in-frame clones only and misses some. The sample consists of tens of thousands of clones, 85% to 95% of them appearing once. Regarding this clone: Antigen unknown. In the same sample, other DNA sequences code for this CDR3.

Germline values: CDR1 LNHDA, CDR2 SQIVND (reference sequence). Trimming removed 6 bases at V and 4 bases at J, with 16 bases between. The CDR3 sequence is 15 residues long. The sequence came from a human donor who was the organ donor for an intestinal transplant. Material: unstimulated CD8+ T cells sorted from spleen or lymph node cells, obtained before transplant. V gene TRBV19 combines with J gene TRBJ1-5; TRBD1 is a possible D gene (5 bases). DNA for the CDR3: TGTGCCAGTAGCTTAACCGGGACCTTTAATCAGCCCCAGCATTTT. Protein product: CASSLTGTFNQPQHF.